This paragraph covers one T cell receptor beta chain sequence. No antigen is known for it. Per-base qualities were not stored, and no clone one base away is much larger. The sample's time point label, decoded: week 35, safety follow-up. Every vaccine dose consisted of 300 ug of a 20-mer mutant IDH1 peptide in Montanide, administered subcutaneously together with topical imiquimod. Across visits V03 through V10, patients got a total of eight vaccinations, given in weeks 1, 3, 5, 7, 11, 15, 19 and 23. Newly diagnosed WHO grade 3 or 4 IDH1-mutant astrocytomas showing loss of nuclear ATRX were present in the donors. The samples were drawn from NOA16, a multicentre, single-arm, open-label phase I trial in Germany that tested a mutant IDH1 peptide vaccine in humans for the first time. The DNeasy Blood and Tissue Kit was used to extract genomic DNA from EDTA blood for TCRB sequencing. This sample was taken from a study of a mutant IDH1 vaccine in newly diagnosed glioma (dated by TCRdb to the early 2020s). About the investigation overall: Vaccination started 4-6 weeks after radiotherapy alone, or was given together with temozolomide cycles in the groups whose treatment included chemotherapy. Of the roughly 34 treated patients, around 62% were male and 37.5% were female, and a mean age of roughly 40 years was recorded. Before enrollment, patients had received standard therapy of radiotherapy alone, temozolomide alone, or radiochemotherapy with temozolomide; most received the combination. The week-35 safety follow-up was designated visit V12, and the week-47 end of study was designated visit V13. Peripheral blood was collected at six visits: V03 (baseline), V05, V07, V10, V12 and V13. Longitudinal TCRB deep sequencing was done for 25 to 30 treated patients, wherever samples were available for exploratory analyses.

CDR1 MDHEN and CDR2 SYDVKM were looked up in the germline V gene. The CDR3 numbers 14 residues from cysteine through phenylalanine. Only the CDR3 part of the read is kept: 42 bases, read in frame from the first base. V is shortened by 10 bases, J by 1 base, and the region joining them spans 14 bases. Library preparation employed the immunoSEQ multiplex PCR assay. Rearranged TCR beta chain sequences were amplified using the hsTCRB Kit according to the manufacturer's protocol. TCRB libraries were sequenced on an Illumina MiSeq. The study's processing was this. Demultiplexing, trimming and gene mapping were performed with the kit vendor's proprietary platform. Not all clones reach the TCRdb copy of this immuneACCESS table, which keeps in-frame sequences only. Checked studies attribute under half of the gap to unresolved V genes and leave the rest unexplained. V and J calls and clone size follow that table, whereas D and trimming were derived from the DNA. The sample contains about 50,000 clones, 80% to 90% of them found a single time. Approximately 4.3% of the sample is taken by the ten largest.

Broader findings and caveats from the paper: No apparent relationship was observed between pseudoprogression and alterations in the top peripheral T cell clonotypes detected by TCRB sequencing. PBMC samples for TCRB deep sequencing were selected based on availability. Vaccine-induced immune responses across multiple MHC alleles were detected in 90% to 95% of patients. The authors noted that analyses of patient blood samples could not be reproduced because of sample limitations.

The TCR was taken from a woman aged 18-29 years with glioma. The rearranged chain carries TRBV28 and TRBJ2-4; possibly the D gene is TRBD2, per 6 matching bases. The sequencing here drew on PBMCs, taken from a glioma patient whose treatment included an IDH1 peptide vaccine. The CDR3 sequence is CATIAGGAKNIQYF. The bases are TGTGCCACCATTGCCGGGGGTGCCAAAAACATTCAGTACTTC.